This T cell receptor beta chain appears in the sequencing data of a study of patients and donors after allogeneic stem cell transplantation. TCRdb recomputed calls from the RT-PCR reads with MiXCR, one row per CDR3 protein. Of about 410,000 distinct CDR3 sequences detected, roughly 17% appear once; the ten largest clones hold 7% to 7.5%. This clonotype has only a few counts. Specimen: blood, either unsorted or a sorted T cell fraction (not recorded which). The receptor's source is a human donor who was either an allogeneic HSCT recipient or a stem cell or donor lymphocyte infusion donor (not recorded which). It is not recorded whose cells these are; they may come from a transplant donor.

The CDR3 DNA is TGTGCCAGCAGTTACGTGGGTGAGCAGTTCTTC. It is translated as CASSYVGEQFF. The chain combines TRBV6-2 or TRBV6-3 with TRBJ2-1; D is unclear. V was shortened by 2 bases and J by 9 bases, with 5 bases between the two germline ends. The CDR3 has 11 residues. Germline V gene lookup returns CDR1 MNHEY and CDR2 SVGEGT.